Below are 11 T cell receptor beta chains sequenced from a single sample in a study of CD8+CD57+ T cells in acquired aplastic anemia. Sequenced patients had shown CD8+CD57+ cell expansion by flow cytometry. Investigators profiled TCR beta VDJ and CDR3 from genomic DNA template. TCRdb reprocessed the reads via MiXCR and lists one record per CDR3 protein. This sample has some 200,000 distinct CDR3 sequences, with 48% found just once. Sequencing input: sorted CD4+, CD8+, or CD8+CD57+ T cells (not recorded which) from PBMCs. The receptors were gathered from a human donor with aplastic anemia.

This clonotype was picked up many times. The chain is built from TRBV3-1 and TRBJ2-1; tentatively, D is TRBD2 (5 bases). The CDR3 consists of 12 residues. In germline, CDR1 is LGHDT, CDR2 YNNKEL (reference sequence). With 6 bases removed from V and 9 bases from J, the gap between germline ends came to 12 bases. The CDR3 bases are TGTGCCAGCAGAAAAGAGGGAATTGAGCAGTTCTTC. Its translation: CASRKEGIEQFF.

This clonotype was counted only a few times. This rearrangement joins TRBV28 to TRBJ1-1, with D perhaps TRBD1 (5 bases). The CDR3 has 17 amino acids. The germline V and J ends were trimmed by 3 bases and 3 bases, with 20 bases remaining between them. The germline V gene has CDR1 MDHEN and CDR2 SYDVKM. CDR3 DNA sequence: TGTGCCAGCAGTTTTTTCCTGCTAGTGGGGGGTGACACTGAAGCTTTCTTT. The encoded protein is CASSFFLLVGGDTEAFF.

The chain links TRBV20-1 to TRBJ1-1, with a tentative D call TRBD1 (5 bases). CDR3 length: 12 residues. Germline CDR1 is DFQATT and CDR2 is SNEGSKA (reference sequence). Trimming stripped 6 bases from V and 4 bases from J, with 12 bases between. CDR3 protein: CSAPGHATEAFF. The CDR3, as DNA: TGCAGTGCCCCTGGACACGCCACTGAAGCTTTCTTT.

The chain links TRBV24-1 to TRBJ2-3; a weak D match, TRBD2 (5 bases). Looked up from germline, CDR1 is KGHDR and CDR2 is SFDVKD. The V end lost 4 bases, the J end lost 4 bases, and 17 bases lay between the germline ends. CDR3 length equals 16 residues. CDR3 loop: CATSEIGPVGADTQYF. For the CDR3, the DNA is TGTGCCACCAGTGAAATCGGTCCGGTGGGAGCAGATACGCAGTATTTT.

By share, this clonotype ranks as medium-sized. J is TRBJ1-2 and V is TRBV24-1, with no clear D. With 4 bases removed from V and 2 bases from J, the gap between germline ends came to 10 bases. From germline, CDR1 is KGHDR and CDR2 SFDVKD. The length of the CDR3 is 14 residues. In DNA, the CDR3 is TGTGCCACCAGTGAGGGTCGGGAAAACTATGGCTACACCTTC. Its translation: CATSEGRENYGYTF.

CDR3 protein: CASSVFQGPSEAQYF. The CDR3 DNA reads as TGTGCCAGCAGCGTATTCCAGGGGCCCTCGGAGGCCCAGTACTTC. The chain combines TRBV9 with TRBJ2-5; tentative D call: TRBD1 (6 bases). Germline V gene data show CDR1 as SGDLS and CDR2 as YYNGEE. CDR3 length equals 15 residues. Between the trimmed V and J ends, which lost 1 base and 9 bases, there was a span of 19 bases.

This clonotype was seen repeatedly, ten times or more. The chain has TRBV7-8 and TRBJ1-6, with TRBD1 as a possible D gene (5 bases). Germline CDR1 and CDR2: SGHVS and FQNEAQ. Trimming took 5 bases from V and 11 from J, leaving 16 bases between them. CDR3 length: 14 amino acids. CDR3 sequence: CASSPGRGWTPLHF. In DNA, the CDR3 is TGTGCCAGCAGCCCCGGGAGGGGTTGGACACCCCTCCACTTT.

CDR3 DNA: TGTGCCAGTAGTAATCAGGGCTCTGGGGCCAACGTCCTGACTTTC. It codes for CASSNQGSGANVLTF. J is TRBJ2-6 and V is TRBV19; possible D gene TRBD1, 5 bases. CDR1 is LNHDA, CDR2 SQIVND, per germline (reference sequence). This CDR3 spans 15 amino acids. The V end lost 4 bases, the J end lost 0 bases, and 7 bases lay between the germline ends.

The chain employs TRBV2 and TRBJ2-1; D not certain. This CDR3 has 12 residues. V was cut by 6 bases and J by 6 bases, with 9 bases left in between. In germline, CDR1 is SNHLY, CDR2 FYNNEI. The chain's CDR3 is CASSGPRNEQFF. The CDR3 DNA is TGTGCCAGCAGCGGACCCCGCAATGAGCAGTTCTTC.

The chain employs TRBV19 and TRBJ1-6; possibly TRBD1 for D (5 bases). V lost 0 bases to trimming and J lost 8 bases, with 14 bases between them. The CDR3 contains 16 residues. The germline V gene has CDR1 LNHDA and CDR2 SQIVND (reference sequence). CDR3 sequence reads: CASSIDGAGSDSPLHF. CDR3 nucleotide sequence: TGTGCCAGTAGTATAGACGGGGCAGGGAGTGATTCACCCCTCCACTTT.

This clonotype was recorded a few times. The chain uses TRBV6-1 and TRBJ2-5; a weak D match, TRBD2 (6 bases). CDR3 length: 15 amino acids. Germline CDR1 reads MNHNS; CDR2 reads SASEGT. Trimming cost V 1 base and J 4 bases, with 13 bases left between them. This CDR3 reads CASSEDGGGGETQYF. The CDR3, as DNA: TGTGCCAGCAGTGAAGATGGGGGAGGTGGAGAGACCCAGTACTTC.